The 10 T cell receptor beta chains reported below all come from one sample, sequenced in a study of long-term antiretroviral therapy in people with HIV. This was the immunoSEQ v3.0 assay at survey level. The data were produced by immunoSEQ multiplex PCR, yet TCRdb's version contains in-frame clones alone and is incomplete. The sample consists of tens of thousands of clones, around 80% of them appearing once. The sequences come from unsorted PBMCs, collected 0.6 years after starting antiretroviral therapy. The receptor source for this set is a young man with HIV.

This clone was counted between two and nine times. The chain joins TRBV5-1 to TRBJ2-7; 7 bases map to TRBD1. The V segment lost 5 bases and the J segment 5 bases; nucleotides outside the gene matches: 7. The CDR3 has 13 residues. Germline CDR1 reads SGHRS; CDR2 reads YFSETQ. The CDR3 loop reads CASRSLGGHEQYF. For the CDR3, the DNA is TGCGCCAGCAGATCCCTAGGGGGCCACGAGCAGTACTTC.

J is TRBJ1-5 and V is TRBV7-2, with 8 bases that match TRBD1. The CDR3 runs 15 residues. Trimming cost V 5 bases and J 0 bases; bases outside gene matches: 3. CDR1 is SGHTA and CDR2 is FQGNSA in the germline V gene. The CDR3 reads CASSDRGGSNQPQHF. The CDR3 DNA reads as TGTGCCAGCAGCGACAGGGGTGGTAGCAATCAGCCCCAGCATTTT.

CDR3 region: CASSSQGGNTEAFF. CDR3 sequence (DNA): TGTGCCAGCAGTTCACAGGGGGGGAACACTGAAGCTTTCTTT. The V and J genes are TRBV28 and TRBJ1-1, with 8 bases aligning to TRBD1. Germline V gives CDR1 MDHEN, CDR2 SYDVKM. V shed 4 bases, J shed 1 base, and the junction held 2 bases outside the gene matches. CDR3 length: 14 amino acids.

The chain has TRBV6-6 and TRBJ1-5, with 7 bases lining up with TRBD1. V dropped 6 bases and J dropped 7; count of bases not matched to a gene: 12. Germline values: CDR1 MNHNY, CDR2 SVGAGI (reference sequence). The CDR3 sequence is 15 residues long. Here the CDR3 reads CASSRDDREVQPQHF. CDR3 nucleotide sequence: TGTGCCAGCAGCCGCGATGACAGGGAAGTGCAGCCCCAGCATTTT.

CDR3 nucleotides: TGTGCCAGCAGCCCCTCTATGTGGCGGGAGAGCCATAGAGACACCGGGGAGCTGTTTTTT. This translates into CASSPSMWRESHRDTGELFF. The chain is built from TRBV7-8 and TRBJ2-2, with 7 nucleotides matching TRBD2. Trimming at V came to 5 bases and at J to 3 bases, leaving 21 bases not matched to a gene. The CDR3 consists of 20 residues. Germline CDR1 reads SGHVS; CDR2 reads FQNEAQ.

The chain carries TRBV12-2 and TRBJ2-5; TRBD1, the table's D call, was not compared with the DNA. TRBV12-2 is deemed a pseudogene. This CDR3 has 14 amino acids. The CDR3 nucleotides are TGTGCAAGTCGCTTAGTGGGGGCCCAAGAGACCCAGTACTTC. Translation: CASRLVGAQETQYF.

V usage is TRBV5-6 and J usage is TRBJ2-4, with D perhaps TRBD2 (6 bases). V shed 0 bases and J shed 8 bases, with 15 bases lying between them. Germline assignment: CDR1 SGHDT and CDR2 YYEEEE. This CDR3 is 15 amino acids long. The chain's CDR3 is CASSLGLGPGDIQYF. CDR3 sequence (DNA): TGTGCCAGCAGCTTGGGACTGGGTCCGGGGGACATTCAGTACTTC.

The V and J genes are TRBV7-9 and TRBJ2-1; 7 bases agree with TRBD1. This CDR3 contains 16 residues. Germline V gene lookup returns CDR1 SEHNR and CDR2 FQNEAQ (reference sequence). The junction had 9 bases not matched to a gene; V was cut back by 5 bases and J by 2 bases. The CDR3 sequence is CASSDRQGSPYNEQFF. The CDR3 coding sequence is TGTGCCAGCAGCGATAGACAGGGCAGTCCCTACAATGAGCAGTTCTTC.

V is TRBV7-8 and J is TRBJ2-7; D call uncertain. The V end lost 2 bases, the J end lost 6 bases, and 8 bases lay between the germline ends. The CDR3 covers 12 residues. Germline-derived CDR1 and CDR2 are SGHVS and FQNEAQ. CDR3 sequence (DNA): TGTGCCAGCAGCTTAAGTTGGTCCGAGCAGTACTTC. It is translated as CASSLSWSEQYF. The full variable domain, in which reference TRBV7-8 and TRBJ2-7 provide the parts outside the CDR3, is GAGVSQSPRYKVAKRGQDVALRCDPISGHVSLFWYQQALGQGPEFLTYFQNEAQLDKSGLPSDRFFAERPEGSVSTLKIQRTQQEDSAVYLCASSLSWSEQYFGPGTRLTVT.

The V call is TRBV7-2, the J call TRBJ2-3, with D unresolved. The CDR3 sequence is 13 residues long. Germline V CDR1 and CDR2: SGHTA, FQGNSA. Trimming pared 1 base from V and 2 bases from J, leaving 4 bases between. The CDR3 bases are TGTGCCAGCAGCTTAGGGTACACAGATACGCAGTATTTT. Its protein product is CASSLGYTDTQYF.